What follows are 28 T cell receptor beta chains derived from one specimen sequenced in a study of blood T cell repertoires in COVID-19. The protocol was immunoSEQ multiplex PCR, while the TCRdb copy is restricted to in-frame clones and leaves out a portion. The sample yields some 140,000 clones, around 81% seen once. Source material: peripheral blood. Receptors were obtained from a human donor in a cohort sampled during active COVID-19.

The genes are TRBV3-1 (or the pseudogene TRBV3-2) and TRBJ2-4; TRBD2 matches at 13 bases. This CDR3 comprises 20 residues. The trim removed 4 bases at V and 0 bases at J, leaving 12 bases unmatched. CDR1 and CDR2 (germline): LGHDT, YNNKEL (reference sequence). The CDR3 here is CASSPTLTSGGNLAKNIQYF. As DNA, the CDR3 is TGTGCCAGCAGCCCGACCTTGACTAGCGGGGGGAACCTAGCCAAAAACATTCAGTACTTC.

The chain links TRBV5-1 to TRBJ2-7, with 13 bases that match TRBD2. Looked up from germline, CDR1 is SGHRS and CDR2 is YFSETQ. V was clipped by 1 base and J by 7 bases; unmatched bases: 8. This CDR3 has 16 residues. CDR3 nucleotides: TGCGCCAGCAGCTTGCCTACTAGCGGGGGGGCGAGTGAGCAGTACTTC. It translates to CASSLPTSGGASEQYF.

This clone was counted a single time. CDR3 sequence (DNA): TGTGCCAGCAGCCGGACTAGCGGGGGCCGGACTGCGCAGTATTTT. Its translation: CASSRTSGGRTAQYF. The chain uses TRBV3-1 (or the pseudogene TRBV3-2) and TRBJ2-3; the match to TRBD2 covers 13 bases. V trimming: 4 bases; J trimming: 10 bases; junction bases outside the gene matches: 8. The CDR3 runs 15 residues. Germline V CDR1 and CDR2: LGHDT, YNNKEL (reference sequence).

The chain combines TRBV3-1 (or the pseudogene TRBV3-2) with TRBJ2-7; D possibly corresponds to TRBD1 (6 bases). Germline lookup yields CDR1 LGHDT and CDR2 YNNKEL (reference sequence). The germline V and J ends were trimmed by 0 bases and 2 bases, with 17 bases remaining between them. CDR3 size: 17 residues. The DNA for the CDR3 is TGTGCCAGCAGCCAAGATTCCTGGGACATAGATCCCTACGAGCAGTACTTC. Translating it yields CASSQDSWDIDPYEQYF.

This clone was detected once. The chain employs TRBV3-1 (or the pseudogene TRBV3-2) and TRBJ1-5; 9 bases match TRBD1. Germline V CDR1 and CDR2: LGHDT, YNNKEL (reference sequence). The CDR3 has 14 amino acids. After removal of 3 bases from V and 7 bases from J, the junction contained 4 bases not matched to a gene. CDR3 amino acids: CASSQGQGAQPQHF. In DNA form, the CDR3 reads TGTGCCAGCAGCCAGGGACAGGGAGCGCAGCCCCAGCATTTT.

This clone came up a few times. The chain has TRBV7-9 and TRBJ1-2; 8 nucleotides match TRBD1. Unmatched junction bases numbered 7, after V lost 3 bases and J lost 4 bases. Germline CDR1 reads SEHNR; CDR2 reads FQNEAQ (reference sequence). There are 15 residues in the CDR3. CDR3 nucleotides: TGTGCCAGCAGCTTCACAGGGGGTCTAGGCTATGGCTACACCTTC. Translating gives CASSFTGGLGYGYTF.

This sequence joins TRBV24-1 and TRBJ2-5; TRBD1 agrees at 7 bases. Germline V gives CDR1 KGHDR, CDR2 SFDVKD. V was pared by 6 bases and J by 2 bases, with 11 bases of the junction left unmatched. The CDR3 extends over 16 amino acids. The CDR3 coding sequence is TGTGCCACCAGTCAGGGCGGCAGGGGGAGTCAAGAGACCCAGTACTTC. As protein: CATSQGGRGSQETQYF.

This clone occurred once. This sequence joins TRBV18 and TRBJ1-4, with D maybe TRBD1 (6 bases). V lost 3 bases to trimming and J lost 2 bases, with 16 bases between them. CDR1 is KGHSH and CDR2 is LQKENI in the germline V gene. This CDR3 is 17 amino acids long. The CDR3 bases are TGTGCCAGCTCACCCGACGCAGGGGACCTCACTAATGAAAAACTGTTTTTT. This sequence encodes CASSPDAGDLTNEKLFF. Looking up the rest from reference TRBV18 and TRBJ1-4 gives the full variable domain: NAGVMQNPRHLVRRRGQEARLRCSPMKGHSHVYWYRQLPEEGLKFMVYLQKENIIDESGMPKERFSAEFPKEGPSILRIQQVVRGDSAAYFCASSPDAGDLTNEKLFFGSGTQLSVL.

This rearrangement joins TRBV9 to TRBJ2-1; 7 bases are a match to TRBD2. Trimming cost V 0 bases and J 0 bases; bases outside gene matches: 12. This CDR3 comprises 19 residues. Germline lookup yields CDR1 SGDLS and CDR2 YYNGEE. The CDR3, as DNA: TGTGCCAGCAGCGTAGGACTAGCCCATATATCTTACTCCTACAATGAGCAGTTCTTC. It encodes CASSVGLAHISYSYNEQFF.

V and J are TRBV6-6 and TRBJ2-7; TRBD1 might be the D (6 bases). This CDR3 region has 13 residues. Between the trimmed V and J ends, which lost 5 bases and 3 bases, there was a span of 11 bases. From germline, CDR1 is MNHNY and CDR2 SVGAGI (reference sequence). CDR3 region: CASSRDKVYEQYF. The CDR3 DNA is TGTGCCAGCAGTAGGGACAAGGTCTACGAGCAGTACTTC.

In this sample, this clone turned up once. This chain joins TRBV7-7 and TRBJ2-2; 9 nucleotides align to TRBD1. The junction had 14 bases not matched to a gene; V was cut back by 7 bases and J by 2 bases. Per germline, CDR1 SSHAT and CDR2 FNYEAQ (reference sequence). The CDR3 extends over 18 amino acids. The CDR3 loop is CASIPLEQGALNTGELFF. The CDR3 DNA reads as TGTGCCAGCATTCCACTGGAACAGGGGGCGCTTAACACCGGGGAGCTGTTTTTT.

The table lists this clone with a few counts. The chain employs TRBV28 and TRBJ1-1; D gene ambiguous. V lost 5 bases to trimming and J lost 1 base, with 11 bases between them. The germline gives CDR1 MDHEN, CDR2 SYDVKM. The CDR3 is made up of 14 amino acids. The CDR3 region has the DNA TGTGCCAGCAGTGAACAAATTGAGAACACTGAAGCTTTCTTT. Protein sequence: CASSEQIENTEAFF. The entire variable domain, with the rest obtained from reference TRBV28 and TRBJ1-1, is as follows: DVKVTQSSRYLVKRTGEKVFLECVQDMDHENMFWYRQDPGLGLRLIYFSYDVKMKEKGDIPEGYSVSREKKERFSLILESASTNQTSMYLCASSEQIENTEAFFGQGTRLTVV.

In nucleotides, the CDR3 is TGTGCCAGCAGAAGACAGGAGAACACTGAAGCTTTCTTT. Protein: CASRRQENTEAFF. This sequence joins TRBV25-1 and TRBJ1-1; a weak D match, TRBD1 (6 bases). The ends were cut back, 6 bases at V and 1 base at J, with 9 bases in the middle. In germline, CDR1 is MGHDK, CDR2 SYGVNS. The CDR3 spans 13 residues.

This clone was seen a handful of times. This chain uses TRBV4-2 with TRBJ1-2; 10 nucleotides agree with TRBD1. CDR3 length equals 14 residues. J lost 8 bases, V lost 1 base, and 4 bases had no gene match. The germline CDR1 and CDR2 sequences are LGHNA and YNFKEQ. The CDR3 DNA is TGTGCCAGCAGCCAAGGACAGGGGGCTAGGGGCTACACCTTC. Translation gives CASSQGQGARGYTF.

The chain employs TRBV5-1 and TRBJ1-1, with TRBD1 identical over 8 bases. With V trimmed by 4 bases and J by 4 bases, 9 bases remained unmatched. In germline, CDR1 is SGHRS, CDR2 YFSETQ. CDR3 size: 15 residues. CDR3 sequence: CASSGGQVRGTEAFF. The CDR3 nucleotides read TGCGCCAGCAGCGGGGGACAGGTCCGGGGCACTGAAGCTTTCTTT.

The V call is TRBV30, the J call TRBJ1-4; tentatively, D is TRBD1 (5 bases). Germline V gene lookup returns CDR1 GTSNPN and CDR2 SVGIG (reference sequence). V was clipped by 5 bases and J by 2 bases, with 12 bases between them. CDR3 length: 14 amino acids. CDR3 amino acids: CAWGGDLTNEKLFF. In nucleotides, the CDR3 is TGTGCCTGGGGAGGGGACTTGACTAATGAAAAACTGTTTTTT.

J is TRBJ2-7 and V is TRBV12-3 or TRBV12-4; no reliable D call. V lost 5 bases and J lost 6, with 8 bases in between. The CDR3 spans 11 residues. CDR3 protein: CASSTPFEQYF. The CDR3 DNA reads TGTGCCAGCAGTACTCCTTTCGAGCAGTACTTC.

CDR3 residues: CASSPTGGRTEAFF. The CDR3 DNA sequence: TGTGCCAGCAGCCCAACAGGGGGCCGCACTGAAGCTTTCTTT. The rearrangement joins TRBV6-4 to TRBJ1-1; TRBD1 agrees at 9 bases. V lost 6 bases to trimming and J lost 4 bases; unmatched junction nucleotides: 6. CDR1 MRHNA and CDR2 SNTAGT come from the germline V gene. There are 14 residues in the CDR3.

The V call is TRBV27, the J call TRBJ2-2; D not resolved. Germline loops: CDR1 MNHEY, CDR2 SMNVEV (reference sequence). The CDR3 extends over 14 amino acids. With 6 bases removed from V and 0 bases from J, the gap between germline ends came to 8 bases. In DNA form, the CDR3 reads TGTGCCAGCAGGAGTAACGCGAACACCGGGGAGCTGTTTTTT. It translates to CASRSNANTGELFF.

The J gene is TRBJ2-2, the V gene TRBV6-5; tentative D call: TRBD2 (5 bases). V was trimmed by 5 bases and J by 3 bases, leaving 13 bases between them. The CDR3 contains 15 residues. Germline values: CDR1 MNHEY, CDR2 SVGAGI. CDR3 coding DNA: TGTGCCAGCAGTCCCCCTTACGGGGACACCGGGGAGCTGTTTTTT. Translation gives CASSPPYGDTGELFF.

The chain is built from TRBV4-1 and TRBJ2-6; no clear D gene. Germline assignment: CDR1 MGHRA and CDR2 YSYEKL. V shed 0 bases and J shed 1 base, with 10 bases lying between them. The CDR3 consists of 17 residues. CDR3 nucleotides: TGCGCCAGCAGCCAAGATAGTAGTGCATCTGGGGCCAACGTCCTGACTTTC. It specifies CASSQDSSASGANVLTF.

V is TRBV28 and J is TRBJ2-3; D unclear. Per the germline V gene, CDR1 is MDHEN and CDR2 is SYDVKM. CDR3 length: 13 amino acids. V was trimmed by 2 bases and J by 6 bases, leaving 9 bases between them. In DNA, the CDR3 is TGTGCCAGCAGTTTACAGTACGGGGATACGCAGTATTTT. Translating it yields CASSLQYGDTQYF.

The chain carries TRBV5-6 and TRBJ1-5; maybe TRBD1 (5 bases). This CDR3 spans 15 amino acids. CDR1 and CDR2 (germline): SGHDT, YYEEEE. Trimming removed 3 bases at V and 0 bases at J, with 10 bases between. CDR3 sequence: CASSSGPYSNQPQHF. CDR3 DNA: TGTGCCAGCAGCTCAGGGCCTTATAGCAATCAGCCCCAGCATTTT.

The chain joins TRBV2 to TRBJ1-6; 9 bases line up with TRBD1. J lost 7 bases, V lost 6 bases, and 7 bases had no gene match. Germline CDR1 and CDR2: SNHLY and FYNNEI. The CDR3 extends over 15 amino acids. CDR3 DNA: TGTGCCAGCAGCCCAAACAGGGGGCCAAATTCACCCCTCCACTTT. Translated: CASSPNRGPNSPLHF.

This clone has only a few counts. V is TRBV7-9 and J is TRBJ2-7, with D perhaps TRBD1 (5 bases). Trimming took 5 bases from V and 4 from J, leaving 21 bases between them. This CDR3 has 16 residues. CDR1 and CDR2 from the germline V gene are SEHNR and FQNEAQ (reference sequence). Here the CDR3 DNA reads TGTGCCAGCAGCCCCCCAAGTGAGAGAAAGGGGTACGAGCAGTACTTC. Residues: CASSPPSERKGYEQYF.

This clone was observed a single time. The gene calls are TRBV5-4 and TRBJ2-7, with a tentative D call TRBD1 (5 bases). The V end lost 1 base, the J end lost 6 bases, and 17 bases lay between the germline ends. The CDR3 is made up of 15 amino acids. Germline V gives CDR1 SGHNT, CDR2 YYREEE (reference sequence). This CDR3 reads CASSLSTGRPGEQYF. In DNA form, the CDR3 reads TGTGCCAGCAGCTTGAGTACAGGACGACCGGGCGAGCAGTACTTC. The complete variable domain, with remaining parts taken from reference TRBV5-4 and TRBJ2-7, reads ETGVTQSPTHLIKTRGQQVTLRCSSQSGHNTVSWYQQALGQGPQFIFQYYREEENGRGNFPPRFSGLQFPNYSSELNVNALELDDSALYLCASSLSTGRPGEQYFGPGTRLTVT.

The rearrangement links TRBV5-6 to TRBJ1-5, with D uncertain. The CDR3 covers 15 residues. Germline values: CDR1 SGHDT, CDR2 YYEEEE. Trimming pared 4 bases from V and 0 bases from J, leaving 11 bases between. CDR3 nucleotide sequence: TGTGCCAGCAGCACGACGGGTTATAGCAATCAGCCCCAGCATTTT. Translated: CASSTTGYSNQPQHF.

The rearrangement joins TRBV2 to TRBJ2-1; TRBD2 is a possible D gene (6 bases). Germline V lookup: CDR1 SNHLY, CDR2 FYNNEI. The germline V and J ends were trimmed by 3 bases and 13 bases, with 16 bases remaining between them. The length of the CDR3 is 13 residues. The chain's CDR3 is CASSDMEGRSQFF. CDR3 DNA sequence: TGTGCCAGCAGTGACATGGAGGGACGATCCCAGTTCTTC.